These T cell receptor beta chains were read from a single sample in a study of post-analysis software for immune sequencing data. TCRdb analysed the PCR reads with MiXCR anew, one entry per CDR3 protein. The table shows roughly 800,000 distinct CDR3 sequences, with approximately 50% occurring only once. The sample was blood. The receptors were gathered from a girl aged 5-17 years with multiple sclerosis. Each CDR3 is given with its conserved first and last residue. The order of the fields is D gene, V gene, clone size, J gene, CDR3 protein, CDR3 DNA. A D gene is named only where the DNA matches it firmly. Not every row has a clone size; where given, it reads once, few, many or a size class.

TRBD2	TRBV5-1	few	TRBJ2-1	CASSLARGLAGVYNEQFF	TGCGCCAGCAGCTTAGCTCGGGGACTAGCGGGAGTGTACAATGAGCAGTTCTTC
TRBD2	TRBV9	NA	TRBJ2-7	CASSATAGVGAYEQYF	TGTGCCAGCAGCGCGACAGCGGGAGTCGGCGCGTACGAGCAGTACTTC
TRBD1	TRBV29-1	once	TRBJ2-1	CSVVPGTGILHEQFF	TGCAGCGTTGTCCCCGGGACAGGTATCCTCCATGAGCAGTTCTTC
NA	TRBV27	NA	TRBJ1-1	CAGSLQVGSGTEAFF	TGTGCCGGCAGTTTGCAGGTGGGAAGCGGCACTGAAGCTTTCTTT
NA	TRBV5-1	NA	TRBJ2-7	CASSLKGGSYEQYF	TGTGCCAGCAGCTTAAAGGGCGGCAGCTACGAGCAGTACTTC
TRBD2	TRBV5-1	few	TRBJ2-1	CASSLERFSGGGDEQFF	TGCGCCAGCAGCTTGGAGCGGTTTAGCGGGGGAGGGGATGAGCAGTTCTTC
NA	TRBV5-1	few	TRBJ2-7	CASSSLVGAAGVNEQYF	TGCGCCAGCAGCTCTCTTGTTGGGGCGGCAGGGGTAAACGAGCAGTACTTC
TRBD2	TRBV20-1	NA	TRBJ2-5	CSATWTSGGRETQYF	TGCAGTGCTACATGGACTAGCGGGGGACGTGAGACCCAGTACTTC
TRBD1	TRBV9	few	TRBJ2-7	CASSRGQGVGEQYF	TGTGCCAGCAGCAGGGGACAGGGGGTCGGCGAGCAGTACTTC
TRBD2	TRBV5-1	NA	TRBJ2-5	CASSLVLRGAQETQYF	TGCGCCAGCAGCTTGGTTTTGCGGGGGGCCCAAGAGACCCAGTACTTC
TRBD2	TRBV7-3	NA	TRBJ2-5	CASSYLPGLAGGVETQYF	TGTGCCAGCAGCTACCTGCCGGGACTAGCGGGAGGAGTGGAGACCCAGTACTTC
NA	TRBV20-1	few	TRBJ1-2	CSARDLLYGYTF	TGCAGTGCTAGAGATCTCCTGTATGGCTACACCTTC
TRBD1	TRBV5-1	few	TRBJ2-1	CASSGTGGYEQFF	TGCGCCAGCTCCGGGACAGGGGGCTATGAGCAGTTCTTC
TRBD2	TRBV7-4	few	TRBJ2-1	CASSLVPGGCNEQFF	TGTGCCAGCAGCTTAGTCCCGGGGGGGTGCAATGAGCAGTTCTTC
TRBD2	TRBV20-1	once	TRBJ2-5	CSGRVTGGYQETQYF	TGCAGTGGGAGGGTAACGGGAGGCTACCAAGAGACCCAGTACTTC
NA	TRBV6-6	few	TRBJ2-7	CASDTEDSFYEQYF	TGTGCCAGCGACACTGAGGACTCCTTCTACGAGCAGTACTTC
TRBD1	TRBV27	NA	TRBJ1-1	CASSDLGTGAMNTEAFF	TGTGCCAGCAGCGACCTCGGGACAGGGGCCATGAACACTGAAGCTTTCTTT
NA	TRBV5-1	few	TRBJ1-1	CASSQGTQNTEAFF	TGCGCCAGCAGCCAAGGGACCCAGAACACTGAAGCTTTCTTT
TRBD2	TRBV5-4	NA	TRBJ2-7	CASSLEVPSGRGGSYEQYF	TGTGCCAGCAGCTTGGAGGTCCCTAGCGGGAGGGGCGGCTCCTACGAGCAGTACTTC
NA	TRBV20-1	NA	TRBJ2-3	CSVSSGISTDTQYF	TGCAGTGTTAGTTCTGGCATAAGCACAGATACGCAGTATTTT
NA	TRBV25-1	NA	TRBJ2-5	CASSESGTPEQYF	TGTGCCAGCAGTGAATCTGGGACTCCAGAGCAGTACTTC
TRBD2	TRBV20-1	once	TRBJ2-1	CSARTSGGLSSYNEQFF	TGCAGTGCTCGGACTAGCGGGGGGCTGAGCTCCTACAATGAGCAGTTCTTC
TRBD1	TRBV10-3	few	TRBJ2-7	CAISEGTGNHEQYF	TGTGCCATCAGTGAGGGGACAGGGAACCACGAGCAGTACTTC
TRBD2	TRBV29-1	NA	TRBJ2-5	CSVVGSGGQETQYF	TGCAGCGTTGTGGGGTCGGGGGGGCAAGAGACCCAGTACTTC
NA	TRBV5-1	few	TRBJ2-7	CASSSATRTASYEQYF	TGCGCCAGCAGCAGTGCCACTAGGACAGCCTCCTACGAGCAGTACTTC
NA	TRBV29-1	NA	TRBJ1-3	CSVETQGTGNTIYF	TGCAGCGTCGAGACGCAGGGTACTGGAAACACCATATATTTT
NA	TRBV7-2	NA	TRBJ1-1	CASSLWMVNTEAFF	TGTGCCAGCAGCTTATGGATGGTGAACACTGAAGCTTTCTTT
TRBD1	TRBV20-1	once	TRBJ1-5	CSAAGQGVQPQHF	TGCAGTGCTGCGGGACAGGGCGTTCAGCCCCAGCATTTT
TRBD1	TRBV4-1	NA	TRBJ1-2	CASSQEGHRGNGYTF	TGCGCCAGCAGCCAAGAGGGGCACAGGGGAAATGGCTACACCTTC
NA	TRBV7-3	NA	TRBJ2-3	CASSFRQASTDTQYF	TGTGCCAGCAGCTTCAGGCAGGCGTCCACAGATACGCAGTATTTT
NA	TRBV19	few	TRBJ2-7	CASRSRDRLYEQYF	TGTGCCAGTCGTAGCCGGGACCGCCTCTACGAGCAGTACTTC
TRBD2	TRBV12-3/TRBV12-4	NA	TRBJ2-4	CASRGTSGPGNIQYF	TGTGCCAGCAGAGGGACTAGCGGGCCGGGAAACATTCAGTACTTC
NA	TRBV5-6	NA	TRBJ2-1	CASSLVQRVYNEQFF	TGTGCCAGCAGCTTGGTCCAGCGGGTCTACAATGAGCAGTTCTTC
NA	TRBV20-1	NA	TRBJ2-5	CSARDGDQQYF	TGCAGTGCTAGAGACGGGGACCAGCAGTACTTC
NA	TRBV9	NA	TRBJ1-2	CASSEIGGNYGYTF	TGTGCCAGCAGCGAGATAGGGGGAAACTATGGCTACACCTTC
NA	TRBV12-3/TRBV12-4	NA	TRBJ1-2	CASSLVQGLSYGYTF	TGTGCCAGCAGTTTAGTTCAGGGGTTGAGTTATGGCTACACCTTC
NA	TRBV29-1	NA	TRBJ2-1	CSVQKDTYNEQFF	TGCAGCGTACAAAAGGACACCTACAATGAGCAGTTCTTC
NA	TRBV4-2	NA	TRBJ2-5	CASSQGTDGQETQYF	TGTGCCAGCAGCCAAGGGACAGACGGCCAAGAGACCCAGTACTTC
TRBD1	TRBV12-3/TRBV12-4	NA	TRBJ1-5	CASRSDREGTQPQHF	TGTGCCAGCAGGTCCGACAGGGAGGGGACTCAGCCCCAGCATTTT
NA	TRBV11-2	NA	TRBJ2-7	CASSFGNSYEQYF	TGTGCCAGCAGCTTTGGGAATTCCTACGAGCAGTACTTC
TRBD1	TRBV7-8	NA	TRBJ2-7	CASSLGKTGNEQYF	TGTGCCAGCAGCTTAGGGAAGACAGGGAACGAGCAGTACTTC
NA	TRBV5-1	few	TRBJ2-3	CASSLATPGDTQYF	TGCGCCAGCAGCTTAGCTACACCTGGCGATACGCAGTATTTT
NA	TRBV28	NA	TRBJ1-2	CASSFGGNGYTF	TGTGCCAGCAGTTTTGGGGGGAACGGCTACACCTTC
TRBD2	TRBV7-3	NA	TRBJ2-7	CASSSQGGGGYEQYF	TGTGCCAGCAGCTCCCAGGGCGGGGGGGGCTACGAGCAGTACTTC
NA	TRBV12-3/TRBV12-4	NA	TRBJ2-1	CASSLAGGYEQFF	TGTGCCAGCAGTTTAGCGGGAGGCTATGAGCAGTTCTTC
TRBD2	TRBV5-6	NA	TRBJ2-3	CASSLRRGNTDTQYF	TGTGCCAGCAGCTTACGGCGGGGGAACACAGATACGCAGTATTTT
TRBD2	TRBV5-6	NA	TRBJ2-3	CASSLGLAESDTQYF	TGTGCCAGCAGCTTGGGACTAGCGGAGTCAGATACGCAGTATTTT
NA	TRBV6-1	NA	TRBJ2-5	CASRWGIRETQYF	TGTGCCAGCAGGTGGGGAATAAGGGAGACCCAGTACTTC
NA	TRBV4-1	NA	TRBJ2-7	CASSQVRGELAVSYEQYF	TGCGCCAGCAGCCAAGTCCGGGGAGAGCTAGCTGTGAGCTACGAGCAGTACTTC
NA	TRBV5-1	NA	TRBJ2-6	CATMDSSGASVLTF	TGCGCCACCATGGACAGCTCTGGGGCCAGCGTCCTGACTTTC
NA	TRBV20-1	NA	TRBJ2-7	CSARADGWTYEQYF	TGCAGTGCAAGGGCGGACGGGTGGACCTACGAGCAGTACTTC